The entry below describes one T cell receptor beta chain. The V end lost 1 base, the J end lost 5 bases, and 8 bases lay between the germline ends. The CDR3 is made up of 14 amino acids. CDR1 and CDR2 from the germline V gene are LNHDA and SQIVND (reference sequence). This record belongs to a study of blood T cell repertoires in COVID-19. Study details: The samples span acute and convalescent COVID-19 from the United States, Italy and Spain. Sources were T cells, B-cell-depleted T cells, or PBMCs; the material itself was cDNA or gDNA.

Original data processing: The assay estimated nucleated cells by amplifying reference gene primers. Here immunoSEQ multiplex PCR was the method, and the copy in TCRdb shows in-frame clones only, minus some. The DNA was the basis for D and trimming; V, J and clone size are from that table. Of over 200,000 clones in the sample, about 83% are singletons; the top ten hold 2% to 3%. The gene calls are TRBV19 and TRBJ1-4; D is unresolved. Specimen: peripheral blood. This receptor was obtained from a woman between 40 and 50 years old with active or convalescent COVID-19. The CDR3 bases are TGTGCCAGTAGTATAGGCAGGATAAATGAAAAACTGTTTTTT. Its translation: CASSIGRINEKLFF.